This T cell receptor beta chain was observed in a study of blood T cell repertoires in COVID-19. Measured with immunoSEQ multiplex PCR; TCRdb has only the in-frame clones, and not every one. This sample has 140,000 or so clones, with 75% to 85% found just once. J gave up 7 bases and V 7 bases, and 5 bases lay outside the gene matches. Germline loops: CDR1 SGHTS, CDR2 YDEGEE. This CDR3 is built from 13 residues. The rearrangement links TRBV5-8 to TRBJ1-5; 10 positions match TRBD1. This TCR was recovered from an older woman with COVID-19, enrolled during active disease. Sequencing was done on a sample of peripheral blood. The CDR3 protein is CASHGTGVQPQHF. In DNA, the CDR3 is TGTGCCAGCCACGGGACAGGGGTACAGCCCCAGCATTTT. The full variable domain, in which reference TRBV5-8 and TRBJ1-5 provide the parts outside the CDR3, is EAGVTQSPTHLIKTRGQQATLRCSPISGHTSVYWYQQALGLGLQFLLWYDEGEERNRGNFPPRFSGRQFPNYSSELNVNALELEDSALYLCASHGTGVQPQHFGDGTRLSIL.